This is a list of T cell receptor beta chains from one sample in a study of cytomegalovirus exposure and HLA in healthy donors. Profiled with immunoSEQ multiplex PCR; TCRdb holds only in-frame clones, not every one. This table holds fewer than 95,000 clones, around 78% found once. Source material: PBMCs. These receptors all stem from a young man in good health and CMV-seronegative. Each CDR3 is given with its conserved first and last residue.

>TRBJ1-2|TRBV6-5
CASSNPRVANYGYTF
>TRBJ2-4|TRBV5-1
CASSLVAGRGMENIQYF
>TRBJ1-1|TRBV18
CASSSDRLNTEAFF
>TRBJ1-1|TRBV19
CASSMVGPEAFF
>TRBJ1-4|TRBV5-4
CASSLGGTTNEKLFF
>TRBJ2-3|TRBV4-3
CASSQDRRSRTDTQYF
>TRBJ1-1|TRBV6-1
CASRMTGRTEAFF
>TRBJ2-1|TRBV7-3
CASSLRQASYNEQFF
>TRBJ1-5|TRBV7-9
CASSLIDQPQHF
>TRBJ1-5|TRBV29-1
CSVAGTVNQPQHF
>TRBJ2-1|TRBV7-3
CASSRPGQGRNEQFF
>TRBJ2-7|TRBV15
CATSRDYDRVSEQYF
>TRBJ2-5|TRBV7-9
CASSLGDRGPRETQYF
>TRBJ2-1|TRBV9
CASSVVAGGPHEQFF
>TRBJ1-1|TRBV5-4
CASSLVGREAFF
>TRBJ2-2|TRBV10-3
CAVQLNTGELFF
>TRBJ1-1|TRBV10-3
CAISPGQGTLNTEAFF
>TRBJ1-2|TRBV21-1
CASSAKTRREAYGYTF
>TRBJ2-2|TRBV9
CASSPKTNTGELFF
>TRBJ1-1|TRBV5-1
CASRRQERDTEAFF
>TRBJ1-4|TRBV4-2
CASSQTERKEKLFF
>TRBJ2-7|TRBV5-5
CASRWTGGDEQYF
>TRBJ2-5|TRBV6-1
CASSEGIAGGQETQYF
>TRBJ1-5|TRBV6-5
CALGAGYSNQPQHF
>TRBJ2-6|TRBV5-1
CASSLTYSGANVLTF